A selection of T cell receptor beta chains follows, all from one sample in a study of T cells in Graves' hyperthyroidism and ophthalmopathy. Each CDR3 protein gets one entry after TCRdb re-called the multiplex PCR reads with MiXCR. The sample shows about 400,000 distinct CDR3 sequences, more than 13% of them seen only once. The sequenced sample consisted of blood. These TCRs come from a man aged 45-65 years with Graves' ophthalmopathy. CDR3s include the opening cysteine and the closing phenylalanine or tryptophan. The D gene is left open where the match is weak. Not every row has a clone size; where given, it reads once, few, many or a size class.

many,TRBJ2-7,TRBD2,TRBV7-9,TGTGCCAGCAGCCGGGGAGGGGCTACCTACGAGCAGTACTTC,CASSRGGATYEQYF
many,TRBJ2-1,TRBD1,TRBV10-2,TGCGCCAGCAAGTCCGGGACAGGGGGCTCCCGGTCCACTCGGAATGAGCAGTTCTTC,CASKSGTGGSRSTRNEQFF
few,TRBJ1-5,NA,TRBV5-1,TGCGCCAGCAGCCAACGATTCAGGGATGATCAGCCCCAGCATTTT,CASSQRFRDDQPQHF
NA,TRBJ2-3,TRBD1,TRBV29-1,TGCAGCGGAGAGGCGGACAGGCAAACAGATACGCAGTATTTT,CSGEADRQTDTQYF
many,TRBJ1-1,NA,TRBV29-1,TGCAGCGTTAGGAAGGGAGGGACTGAAGCTTTCTTT,CSVRKGGTEAFF
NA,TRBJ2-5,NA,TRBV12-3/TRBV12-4,TGTGCCAGCAGTTTAGCGAATCAGGGCGGCGAGACCCAGTACTTC,CASSLANQGGETQYF
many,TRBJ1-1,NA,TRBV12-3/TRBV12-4,TGTGCCAGCAGTTTCAGACAGAACACTGAAGCTTTCTTT,CASSFRQNTEAFF
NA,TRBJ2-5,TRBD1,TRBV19,TGTGCCAGTAGTAGGGGACAGGTAGAGACCCAGTACTTC,CASSRGQVETQYF
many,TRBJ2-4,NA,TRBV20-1,TGCAGTGCTAGAGATGACGGCACAGAAGCCAAAAACATTCAGTACTTC,CSARDDGTEAKNIQYF
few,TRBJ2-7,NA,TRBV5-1,TGCGCCAGCAGCTTATGGGAGAGCTCCTACGAGCAGTACTTC,CASSLWESSYEQYF
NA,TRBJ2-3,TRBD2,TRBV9,TGTGCCAGCAGCGTGGACCCGACTAGCGGGAGTTCAGATACGCAGTATTTT,CASSVDPTSGSSDTQYF
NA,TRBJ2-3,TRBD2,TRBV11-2,TGTGCCAGCAGCGACCGGGGACTAGCGGGAGTAGGAACAGATACGCAGTATTTT,CASSDRGLAGVGTDTQYF
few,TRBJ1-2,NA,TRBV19,TGTGCCAGTACCCAACCGGACAGCATAGCGTTTGGCTACACCTTC,CASTQPDSIAFGYTF
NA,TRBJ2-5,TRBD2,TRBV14,TGTGCCAGCGGACTAGCGGGTTGGGAGACCCAGTACTTC,CASGLAGWETQYF
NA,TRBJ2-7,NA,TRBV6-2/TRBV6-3,TGTGCCAGCAGATCCGTTGGAGACGAGCAGTACTTC,CASRSVGDEQYF